The 4 T cell receptor beta chains below were found in one sample sequenced in a study of blood T cell repertoires in COVID-19. The data were produced by immunoSEQ multiplex PCR, yet TCRdb's version contains in-frame clones alone and is incomplete. The table includes roughly 250,000 clones, approximately 85% detected once. Source material: PBMCs or T cells enriched from blood (not recorded which). Source of these receptors: a woman aged 50 to 60 who had recovered from COVID-19.

This chain joins TRBV7-9 and TRBJ1-1; the D gene is possibly TRBD1 (5 bases). Germline CDR1 reads SEHNR; CDR2 reads FQNEAQ (reference sequence). The CDR3 spans 13 residues. The V and J ends lost 5 bases and 6 bases respectively, with 13 bases between them. CDR3 sequence reads: CASSKGTSAEAFF. DNA for the CDR3: TGTGCCAGCAGCAAAGGGACTTCTGCTGAAGCTTTCTTT.

The rearrangement uses TRBV7-2 and TRBJ1-5; 7 bases match TRBD1. V lost 1 base and J lost 6; bases outside the gene matches: 6. The CDR3 consists of 15 residues. In germline, CDR1 is SGHTA, CDR2 FQGNSA. CDR3 sequence reads: CASSLGRGHTQPQHF. CDR3 coding DNA: TGTGCCAGCAGCTTAGGGAGGGGGCATACTCAGCCCCAGCATTTT.

This clone was recorded once. The chain employs TRBV27 and TRBJ2-5; 10 bases line up with TRBD2. From germline, CDR1 is MNHEY and CDR2 SMNVEV (reference sequence). The J segment lost 5 bases and the V segment lost 8 bases, leaving 14 bases of the junction unmatched. The CDR3 totals 16 residues. CDR3 bases: TGTGCCAGCCGGCGGTCCCCAGCGGGAGGGGGGGAGACCCAGTACTTC. This translates into CASRRSPAGGGETQYF.

The chain has TRBV19 and TRBJ2-3; 10 bases align to TRBD2. With V trimmed by 6 bases and J by 4 bases, 7 bases remained unmatched. The CDR3 is 15 amino acids. Germline V gene data show CDR1 as LNHDA and CDR2 as SQIVND (reference sequence). The CDR3 DNA sequence: TGTGCCAGTAGCCGGCCTCTAGCGGGAGCAGATACGCAGTATTTT. Translated: CASSRPLAGADTQYF.